This T cell receptor beta chain stems from a study of blood T cell repertoires in COVID-19. TCRdb's copy holds only in-frame clones and misses some; the assay was immunoSEQ multiplex PCR. The table has a few hundred thousand clones, roughly nine tenths seen once. CDR1 is SGHTA, CDR2 FQGNSA, per germline. The J segment lost 8 bases and the V segment lost 5 bases, leaving 6 bases of the junction unmatched. This CDR3 is 13 amino acids long. Material: peripheral blood. This sequence originates from a man in his 60s with acute or convalescent COVID-19. The chain joins TRBV7-2 to TRBJ1-1; 9 nucleotides match TRBD1. CDR3 sequence: CASSMGQGLEAFF. CDR3 nucleotide sequence: TGTGCCAGCAGCATGGGACAGGGTTTAGAAGCTTTCTTT.